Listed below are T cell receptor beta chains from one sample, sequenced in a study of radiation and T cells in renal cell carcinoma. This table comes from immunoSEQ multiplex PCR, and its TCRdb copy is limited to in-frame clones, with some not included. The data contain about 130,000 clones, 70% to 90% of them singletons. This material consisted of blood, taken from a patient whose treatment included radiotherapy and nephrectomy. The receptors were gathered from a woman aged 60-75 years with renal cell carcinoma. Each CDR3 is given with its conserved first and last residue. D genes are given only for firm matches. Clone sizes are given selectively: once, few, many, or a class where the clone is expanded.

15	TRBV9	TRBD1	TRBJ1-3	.	TGTGCCAGCAGCGCCGGGACAGCTCTCGGAAACACCATATATTTT	CASSAGTALGNTIYF
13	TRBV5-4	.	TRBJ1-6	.	TGTGCCAGCAGCGATTCCTATAATTCACCCCTCCACTTT	CASSDSYNSPLHF
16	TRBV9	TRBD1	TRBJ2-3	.	TGTGCCAGCAGCGAGGGACAGGGGGGGAGAACAGATACGCAGTATTTT	CASSEGQGGRTDTQYF
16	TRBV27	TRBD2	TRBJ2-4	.	TGTGCCAGCAGTTCCCTTCCGGGACTAGATGAAAACATTCAGTACTTC	CASSSLPGLDENIQYF
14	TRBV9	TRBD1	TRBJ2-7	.	TGTGCCAGCAGCGTAGGAGGACAGGGCGGCGAGCAGTACTTC	CASSVGGQGGEQYF
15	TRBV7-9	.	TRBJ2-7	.	TGTGCCAGCAGCTTAGGTCCAGGGCAGTCCTACGAGCAGTACTTC	CASSLGPGQSYEQYF
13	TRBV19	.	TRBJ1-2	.	TGTGCCAGTAGTATCGGACAAAATGATGGCTACACCTTC	CASSIGQNDGYTF
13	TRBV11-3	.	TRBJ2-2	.	TGTGCCAGCAGTCACGGGGACTCCGGGGAGCTGTTTTTT	CASSHGDSGELFF
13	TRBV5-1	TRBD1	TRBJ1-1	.	TGCGCCACCCATACGGGGACAGGCCATGAAGCTTTCTTT	CATHTGTGHEAFF
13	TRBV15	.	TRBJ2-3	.	TGTGCCACCAGCAGTCGGGGCACAGATACGCAGTATTTT	CATSSRGTDTQYF
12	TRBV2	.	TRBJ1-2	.	TGTGCCAGCAGTGAACAAGGGGGGCAGAGCACCTTC	CASSEQGGQSTF
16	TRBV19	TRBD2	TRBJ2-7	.	TGTGCCAGTAGTACGGGACTAGCGGGGGGGGCCTACGAGCAGTACTTC	CASSTGLAGGAYEQYF
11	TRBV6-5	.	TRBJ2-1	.	TGTGCCAGCAGCTATTCGAATGAGCAGTTCTTC	CASSYSNEQFF
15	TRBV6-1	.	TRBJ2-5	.	TGTGCCAGCAATCCGGCAGCCGCCCGGGGTGAGACCCAGTACTTC	CASNPAAARGETQYF
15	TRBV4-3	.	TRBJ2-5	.	TGCGCCAGCAGCCAAGAGGCGCTGCGCGTGGAGACCCAGTACTTC	CASSQEALRVETQYF
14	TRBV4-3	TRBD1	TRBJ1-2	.	TGCGCCAGCAGCCGCCGACAGGGTAACTATGGCTACACCTTC	CASSRRQGNYGYTF
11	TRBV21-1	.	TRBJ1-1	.	TGTGCCAGCAGCAAAGACAGGGAAGCTTTCTTT	CASSKDREAFF
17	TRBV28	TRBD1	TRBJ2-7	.	TGTGCCAGCAGTTTTGAAACGAGGAACAGGGGATCCTACGAGCAGTACTTC	CASSFETRNRGSYEQYF
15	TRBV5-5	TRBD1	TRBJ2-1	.	TGTGCCAGCAGACGACAGGGGAACTCCTACAATGAGCAGTTCTTC	CASRRQGNSYNEQFF
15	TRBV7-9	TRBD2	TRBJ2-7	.	TGTGCCAGCAGCTTGCAACTAGCGGGAGTTTACGAGCAGTACTTC	CASSLQLAGVYEQYF
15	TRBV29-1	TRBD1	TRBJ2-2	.	TGCAGCGTTGTGTTAAGGGGGCGCAGCACCGGGGAGCTGTTTTTT	CSVVLRGRSTGELFF
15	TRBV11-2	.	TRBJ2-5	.	TGTGCCAGCAGCTCCCCCCCGATGACGAAAGAGACCCAGTACTTC	CASSSPPMTKETQYF
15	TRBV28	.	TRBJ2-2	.	TGTGCCAGCAGGTCAGCAGGCGCGAACACCGGGGAGCTGTTTTTT	CASRSAGANTGELFF
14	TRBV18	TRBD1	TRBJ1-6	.	TGTGCCAGCTCACCGGGACAGGGGGCTTCACCCCTCCACTTT	CASSPGQGASPLHF
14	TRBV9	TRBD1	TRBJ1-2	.	TGTGCCAGCAGCGTAGCGACAGGGCTAGGGGGCTACACCTTC	CASSVATGLGGYTF
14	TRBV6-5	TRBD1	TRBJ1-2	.	TGTGCCAGCACGCGACAGGGGTCGATCTATGGCTACACCTTC	CASTRQGSIYGYTF
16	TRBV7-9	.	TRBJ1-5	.	TGTGCCAGCAGCTTAGGTACCCCTGGTAGTGGGCAGCCCCAGCATTTT	CASSLGTPGSGQPQHF
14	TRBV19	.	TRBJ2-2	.	TGTGCCAGTAGGCGCGGACAGAACACCGGGGAGCTGTTTTTT	CASRRGQNTGELFF
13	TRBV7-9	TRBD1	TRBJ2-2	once	TGTGCCAGCGGGACAGGGCTCACCGGGGAGCTGTTTTTT	CASGTGLTGELFF
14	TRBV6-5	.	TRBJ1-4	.	TGTGCCAGCACCAAGGGGCGTCAGAATGAAAAACTGTTTTTT	CASTKGRQNEKLFF
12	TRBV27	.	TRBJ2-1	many	TGTGCCAGCAGTTTCGGATACAATGAGCAGTTCTTC	CASSFGYNEQFF
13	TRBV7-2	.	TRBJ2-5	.	TGTGCCAGCAGCCGCTCCCATTCCGAGACCCAGTACTTC	CASSRSHSETQYF
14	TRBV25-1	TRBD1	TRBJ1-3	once	TGTGCCAGCAGTAGGACAGGATCAGGAAACACCATATATTTT	CASSRTGSGNTIYF
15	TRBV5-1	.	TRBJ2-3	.	TGCGCCAGCATGGACCCCCCAGGGTCAACAGATACGCAGTATTTT	CASMDPPGSTDTQYF
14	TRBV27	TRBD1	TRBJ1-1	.	TGTGCCAGCGCTAGGACAGGGGTTTACACTGAAGCTTTCTTT	CASARTGVYTEAFF
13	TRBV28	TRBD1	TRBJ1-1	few	TGTGCCAGCAGTTTAGCAGGGGGAGATGAAGCTTTCTTT	CASSLAGGDEAFF
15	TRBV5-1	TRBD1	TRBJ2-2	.	TGCGCCAGCAGCTTACAGACAGGGCACTCCGGGGAGCTGTTTTTT	CASSLQTGHSGELFF
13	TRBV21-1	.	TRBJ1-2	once	TGTGCCAGCAGCAACCACAGGCGGCCCGGCTACACCTTC	CASSNHRRPGYTF
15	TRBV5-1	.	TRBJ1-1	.	TGCGCCAGCAGCCGTAAATTTTCGATGGACACTGAAGCTTTCTTT	CASSRKFSMDTEAFF
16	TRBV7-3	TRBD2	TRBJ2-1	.	TGTGCCAGCAGCAAACCGACTAGCGGCCCCGACAATGAGCAGTTCTTC	CASSKPTSGPDNEQFF
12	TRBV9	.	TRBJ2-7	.	TGTGCCAGCAGCTCCCCCCCAAGCGAGCAGTACTTC	CASSSPPSEQYF
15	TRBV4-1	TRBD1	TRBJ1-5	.	TGCGCCAGCAGCCAACCGGGACAGGCGAATCAGCCCCAGCATTTT	CASSQPGQANQPQHF
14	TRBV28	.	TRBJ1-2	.	TGTGCCAGCGGCAGAGGACAGTTAAGCTATGGCTACACCTTC	CASGRGQLSYGYTF
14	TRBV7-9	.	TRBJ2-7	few	TGTGCCAGCCTACAGGTCCAACCCCCCGGCGAGCAGTACTTC	CASLQVQPPGEQYF
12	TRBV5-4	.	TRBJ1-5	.	TGTGCCAGCAGCACGGACAATCAGCCCCAGCATTTT	CASSTDNQPQHF
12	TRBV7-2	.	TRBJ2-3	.	TGTGCCAGCAGCCCCAGCACAGATACGCAGTATTTT	CASSPSTDTQYF